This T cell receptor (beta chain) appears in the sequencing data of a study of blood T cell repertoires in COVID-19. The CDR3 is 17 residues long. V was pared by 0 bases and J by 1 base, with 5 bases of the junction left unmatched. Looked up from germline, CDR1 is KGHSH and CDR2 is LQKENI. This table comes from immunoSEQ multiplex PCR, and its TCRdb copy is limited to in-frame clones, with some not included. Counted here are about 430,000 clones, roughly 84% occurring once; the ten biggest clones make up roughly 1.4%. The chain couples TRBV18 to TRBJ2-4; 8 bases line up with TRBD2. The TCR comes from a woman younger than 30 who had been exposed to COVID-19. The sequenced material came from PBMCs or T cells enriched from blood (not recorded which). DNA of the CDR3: TGTGCCAGCTCACCACCCCGGGGGGGCGTCGCCAAAAACATTCAGTACTTC. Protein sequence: CASSPPRGGVAKNIQYF.